Listed here are 12 T cell receptor beta chains from one sample, sequenced in a study of T cell responses to AZD1222 COVID-19 vaccine. Here immunoSEQ multiplex PCR was the method, and the copy in TCRdb shows in-frame clones only, minus some. The data hold around 150,000 clones, with 80% to 95% observed a single time. Here the sequenced sample was peripheral blood, taken on day 0 of AZD1222 vaccination. The receptor source for this set is an adult in good health.

This sequence joins TRBV5-4 and TRBJ1-3; D gene unclear. This CDR3 has 14 amino acids. The V end was cut by 4 bases, the J end by 2 bases, with 10 bases between. Germline loops: CDR1 SGHNT, CDR2 YYREEE (reference sequence). The CDR3 DNA reads TGTGCCAGCAGCAAACCGGGCCCTGGAAACACCATATATTTT. Translated: CASSKPGPGNTIYF.

The J gene is TRBJ1-1, the V gene TRBV6-5, with D unresolved. Germline V gene sequence: CDR1 MNHEY, CDR2 SVGAGI. The V end lost 0 bases, the J end lost 10 bases, and 12 bases lay between the germline ends. This CDR3 region has 13 residues. CDR3 residues: CASSYSGRSGAFF. CDR3 DNA sequence: TGTGCCAGCAGTTACTCAGGGCGATCAGGAGCTTTCTTT.

This chain uses TRBV7-8 with TRBJ1-4; 7 positions match TRBD1. Germline V lookup: CDR1 SGHVS, CDR2 FQNEAQ. The CDR3 is made up of 15 amino acids. The V and J ends lost 1 base and 7 bases, in that order; junction bases with no gene match: 6. CDR3 in DNA: TGTGCCAGCAGCTTAGGGGGGGACAGCTTTGAAAAACTGTTTTTT. Encoded protein: CASSLGGDSFEKLFF. Based on the CDR3 plus reference TRBV7-8 and TRBJ1-4, the full variable domain is GAGVSQSPRYKVAKRGQDVALRCDPISGHVSLFWYQQALGQGPEFLTYFQNEAQLDKSGLPSDRFFAERPEGSVSTLKIQRTQQEDSAVYLCASSLGGDSFEKLFFGSGTQLSVL.

The chain has TRBV3-1 (or the pseudogene TRBV3-2) and TRBJ1-2; D remains ambiguous. The CDR3 extends over 11 amino acids. CDR1 LGHDT and CDR2 YNNKEL come from the germline V gene (reference sequence). The V end lost 8 bases, the J end lost 5 bases, and 9 bases lay between the germline ends. The CDR3 bases are TGTGCCAGCGCCTCCTCTTATGGCTACACCTTC. Translation gives CASASSYGYTF.

This clone was picked up a small number of times. The V call is TRBV28, the J call TRBJ1-6; D is unclear. Germline V gives CDR1 MDHEN, CDR2 SYDVKM. V was cut by 7 bases and J by 11 bases, with 21 bases left in between. CDR3 length: 15 residues. CDR3 nucleotide sequence: TGTGCCAGCACCTCGCCCGGGAGAAAGGGTACACCCCTCCACTTT. Translated, it gives CASTSPGRKGTPLHF.

This chain links TRBV7-9 with TRBJ2-2; 12 bases fit TRBD2. The CDR3 length is 14 residues. The V gene end was trimmed by 3 bases and the J gene end by 11 bases; junction bases not matched to a gene: 4. CDR1 is SEHNR and CDR2 is FQNEAQ in the germline V gene (reference sequence). DNA for the CDR3: TGTGCCAGCAGCTTGGGACTAGCGGGTGATGAGCTGTTTTTT. It codes for CASSLGLAGDELFF. The variable domain in full, completed from reference TRBV7-9 and TRBJ2-2, reads DTGVSQNPRHKITKRGQNVTFRCDPISEHNRLYWYRQTLGQGPEFLTYFQNEAQLEKSRLLSDRFSAERPKGSFSTLEIQRTEQGDSAMYLCASSLGLAGDELFFGEGSRLTVL.

V and J are TRBV7-9 and TRBJ1-1; 10 nucleotides agree with TRBD1. The length of the CDR3 is 15 residues. Germline values: CDR1 SEHNR, CDR2 FQNEAQ (reference sequence). V dropped 3 bases and J dropped 2; count of bases not matched to a gene: 3. As DNA, the CDR3 is TGTGCCAGCAGCTTGACAGGGGGCCTTAACACTGAAGCTTTCTTT. Its translation: CASSLTGGLNTEAFF.

The CDR3 DNA reads as TGTGCCAGCAGCCAAGATATTGGGCTAGCCTACGAGCAGTACTTC. It yields the protein CASSQDIGLAYEQYF. The rearrangement uses TRBV3-1 (or the pseudogene TRBV3-2) and TRBJ2-7; D is unclear. This CDR3 has 15 amino acids. V dropped 0 bases and J dropped 2 bases, with 11 bases sitting between them. Germline CDR1 LGHDT, CDR2 YNNKEL (reference sequence).

This clone was counted a few times. The J gene is TRBJ2-7, the V gene TRBV14; D is unclear. Germline assignment: CDR1 SGHDN and CDR2 FVKESK. V lost 1 base and J lost 4, with 8 bases in between. The CDR3 contains 13 residues. Written as DNA, the CDR3 is TGTGCCAGCAGCCAAGGGATCAGTTACGAGCAGTACTTC. Protein sequence: CASSQGISYEQYF.

This clone was picked up one time. This chain joins TRBV6-5 and TRBJ2-5, with D possibly matching TRBD2 (5 bases). The CDR3 covers 13 residues. Per germline, CDR1 MNHEY and CDR2 SVGAGI. V was clipped by 5 bases and J by 5 bases, with 12 bases between them. The CDR3 DNA is TGTGCCAGCAGTACTGGGAGACGGGAGACCCAGTACTTC. Its translation is CASSTGRRETQYF.

The rearrangement uses TRBV5-6 and TRBJ2-2, with 8 bases that match TRBD1. With V trimmed by 4 bases and J by 3 bases, 5 bases remained unmatched. Germline-derived CDR1 and CDR2 are SGHDT and YYEEEE. This CDR3 comprises 15 residues. CDR3 protein: CASSPQGADTGELFF. CDR3 bases: TGTGCCAGCAGCCCCCAGGGGGCGGACACCGGGGAGCTGTTTTTT.

This chain joins TRBV10-3 and TRBJ2-2, with 9 nucleotides matching TRBD1. The germline V gene encodes CDR1 ENHRY and CDR2 SYGVKD. This CDR3 contains 16 residues. V was clipped by 0 bases and J by 6 bases; unmatched bases: 5. The CDR3 bases are TGTGCCATCAGTGAGTCCATCGGGACAGGGCCCGGGGAGCTGTTTTTT. Translated, it gives CAISESIGTGPGELFF.